This is a list of T cell receptor beta chains from one sample in a study of blood T cell repertoires in COVID-19. Some clones are missing from TCRdb's copy, which holds only in-frame ones; the method was immunoSEQ multiplex PCR. The table lists about 300,000 clones, approximately 90% of them singletons. Sequencing was carried out using peripheral blood. The origin of the receptors is a woman aged 25 to 39 who had recovered from COVID-19. CDR3s include the opening cysteine and the closing phenylalanine or tryptophan. D genes are given only for firm matches. A clone size is listed for some rows: how often the clone was seen (once, few, many), or a class if it is expanded.

j_gene | abundance | d_gene | v_gene | CDR3nt | CDR3aa
TRBJ2-3 | . | TRBD2 | TRBV19 | TGTGCCAGTAGTAAAGATCTAACTAGCGGGGGGGCCAGAGATACGCAGTATTTT | CASSKDLTSGGARDTQYF
TRBJ2-3 | . | . | TRBV28 | TGTGCCAGCAGTCAAGCGGCAGATACGCAGTATTTT | CASSQAADTQYF
TRBJ1-6 | . | TRBD1 | TRBV4-1 | TGCGCCAGCAGTCCTACAGGGGGCGCGGGGAATTCACCCCTCCACTTT | CASSPTGGAGNSPLHF
TRBJ2-1 | once | TRBD2 | TRBV6-4 | TGTGCCAGCAGTGACTCAGCGGGGACCTACAATGAGCAGTTCTTC | CASSDSAGTYNEQFF
TRBJ1-1 | . | . | TRBV9 | TGTGCCAGCAGCGAAGGGGTTGGGACTGAAGCTTTCTTT | CASSEGVGTEAFF
TRBJ1-1 | . | . | TRBV28 | TGTGCCAGCAGTTTATTTGCGGGGGCTGGGAACACTGAAGCTTTCTTT | CASSLFAGAGNTEAFF
TRBJ2-7 | . | . | TRBV4-1 | TGCGCCAGCAGCCAAGAAGGAGGAGGGGACGACGAGCAGTACTTC | CASSQEGGGDDEQYF
TRBJ2-3 | . | TRBD2 | TRBV28 | TGTGCCAGCGGGACTAGCGGTCGTGGGTATTCAGATACGCAGTATTTT | CASGTSGRGYSDTQYF
TRBJ1-1 | . | TRBD1 | TRBV6-6 | TGTGCCAGCAGTTTCAGACAGGGGGCCGCAGAAGCTTTCTTT | CASSFRQGAAEAFF
TRBJ2-3 | . | . | TRBV4-1 | TGCGCCAGCAGTCAAGTCCCGGGACAAAGGGATACGCAGTATTTT | CASSQVPGQRDTQYF
TRBJ1-6 | . | . | TRBV28 | TGTGCCAGCAGACCGCCAGCGCTGAGGGCATTCTATAATTCACCCCTCCACTTT | CASRPPALRAFYNSPLHF
TRBJ2-1 | once | TRBD1 | TRBV9 | TGTGCCAGCAGCATTGGACAGGACTTCTACAATGAGCAGTTCTTC | CASSIGQDFYNEQFF
TRBJ1-5 | . | . | TRBV15 | TGTGCCACCAGCAGAGTAATTTCAGGTCAGCCCCAGCATTTT | CATSRVISGQPQHF
TRBJ1-6 | . | . | TRBV6-2/TRBV6-3 | TGTGCCAGCAGTTACTCGCCGGGCTCCTATAATTCACCCCTCCACTTT | CASSYSPGSYNSPLHF
TRBJ1-6 | few | . | TRBV11-2 | TGTGCCAGCCGGCTACAGGGAAATAATTCACCCCTCCACTTT | CASRLQGNNSPLHF
TRBJ1-2 | . | TRBD1 | TRBV6-4 | TGTGTCAGCAGTTATACCGGGACAGGCAGGAATGGCTACACCTTC | CVSSYTGTGRNGYTF
TRBJ2-7 | few | TRBD1 | TRBV28 | TGTGCCAGCAGCTTCCTCGACAGGGCGATACGGGAGCAGTACTTC | CASSFLDRAIREQYF
TRBJ2-5 | . | . | TRBV18 | TGTGCCAGCTCACCGGGGAGCCAAGAGACCCAGTACTTC | CASSPGSQETQYF
TRBJ2-7 | once | TRBD2 | TRBV19 | TGTGCCAGTAGTATGCGGGGGTCGGGACGGACCTCCTACGAGCAGTACTTC | CASSMRGSGRTSYEQYF
TRBJ2-1 | . | . | TRBV4-1 | TGCGCCAGCAGCCAGCTCGGGACTTCATACAATGAGCAGTTCTTC | CASSQLGTSYNEQFF
TRBJ1-1 | . | TRBD1 | TRBV7-6 | TGTGCCAGCAGCTTAGTCCAGGGGGCTGGGGAAGCTTTCTTT | CASSLVQGAGEAFF
TRBJ2-3 | . | . | TRBV4-3 | TGCGCCAGCAGCCAAGATATCGGGGGAGCGGGAGATACGCAGTATTTT | CASSQDIGGAGDTQYF
TRBJ1-3 | . | . | TRBV7-2 | TGTGCCAGCAGCTTAAAGCCTCGGGTCTCTGGAAACACCATATATTTT | CASSLKPRVSGNTIYF
TRBJ2-7 | . | TRBD1 | TRBV5-1 | TGCGCCAGCAGCTTGGGGACAGGGGGGGACGAGCAGTACTTC | CASSLGTGGDEQYF
TRBJ2-5 | once | TRBD1 | TRBV5-1 | TGCGCCAGCAGGAAGGACAGGGTTGGGTATGAAGAGACCCAGTACTTC | CASRKDRVGYEETQYF
TRBJ1-1 | . | TRBD1 | TRBV4-2 | TGTGCCAGCAGCGTAGGAGCACCGGGACAGGGGAACACTGAAGCTTTCTTT | CASSVGAPGQGNTEAFF
TRBJ1-5 | . | . | TRBV7-3 | TGTGCCAGCAGCCCCTCTAGCAATCAGCCCCAGCATTTT | CASSPSSNQPQHF
TRBJ2-7 | . | TRBD1 | TRBV2 | TGTGCCAGCAGTGACCTAGGACAGGGTTTATACGAGCAGTACTTC | CASSDLGQGLYEQYF
TRBJ2-2 | once | TRBD1 | TRBV5-1 | TGCGCCAGCAGCGCCGGACAGGCCGGGGAGCTGTTTTTT | CASSAGQAGELFF
TRBJ2-1 | . | TRBD2 | TRBV19 | TGTGCCAGTAACCCCGGGACTAGCTCCTACAATGAGCAGTTCTTC | CASNPGTSSYNEQFF
TRBJ2-1 | few | TRBD1 | TRBV3-1/TRBV3-2 | TGTGCCAGCAGCCAAGGGACAGGGGGCTACAATGAGCAGTTCTTC | CASSQGTGGYNEQFF
TRBJ1-2 | . | TRBD1 | TRBV6-2/TRBV6-3 | TGTGCCAGCAGCCAGGGACAGGTCTATGGCTACACCTTC | CASSQGQVYGYTF
TRBJ2-1 | . | . | TRBV28 | TGTGCCAGCAGTTTAATGGCCGGGTGGTACAATGAGCAGTTCTTC | CASSLMAGWYNEQFF
TRBJ2-1 | . | . | TRBV3-1/TRBV3-2 | TGTGCCAGCAGCCAAGAAAGGCGGGACGAGCAGTTCTTC | CASSQERRDEQFF
TRBJ2-1 | . | . | TRBV29-1 | TGCAGCGTTGATTTCGGGAATGAGCAGTTCTTC | CSVDFGNEQFF
TRBJ1-2 | . | . | TRBV7-2 | TGTGCCAGCAGCTTAGAAGAATGGGGGGAACTAGCTAACTATGGCTACACCTTC | CASSLEEWGELANYGYTF
TRBJ2-5 | . | TRBD1 | TRBV2 | TGTGCCAGCAGCGACAGGGACCAAGAGACCCAGTACTTC | CASSDRDQETQYF
TRBJ1-6 | . | TRBD1 | TRBV3-1/TRBV3-2 | TGTGCCAGCAGCCAGGACAGGGCGGGGTCCTATAATTCACCCCTCCACTTT | CASSQDRAGSYNSPLHF
TRBJ2-1 | . | . | TRBV28 | TGTGCCAGCACCAAATTTCGGAGTGAGCAGTTCTTC | CASTKFRSEQFF
TRBJ2-7 | . | . | TRBV28 | TGTGCCAGCAGTTTACCCCTCTACGAGCAGTACTTC | CASSLPLYEQYF
TRBJ1-1 | . | . | TRBV7-8 | TGTGCCAGCAGCCTAGGTGGTCAGGGCCTCCCTGAAGCTTTCTTT | CASSLGGQGLPEAFF
TRBJ1-1 | few | . | TRBV5-1 | TGCGCCAGCAGCGGTCGTGGGCTGCCGAACACTGAAGCTTTCTTT | CASSGRGLPNTEAFF
TRBJ2-2 | few | . | TRBV7-9 | TGTGCCAGCAGCTTAGGGGTGTTGGAGAACGGGGAGCTGTTTTTT | CASSLGVLENGELFF
TRBJ2-1 | . | TRBD1 | TRBV6-5 | TGTGCCGTAACAGGGGGCAATGAGCAGTTCTTC | CAVTGGNEQFF
TRBJ1-2 | . | . | TRBV10-3 | TGTGCCACGTCTCGGAGGGGACCCCGAGACTATGGCTACACCTTC | CATSRRGPRDYGYTF
TRBJ2-3 | . | . | TRBV9 | TGTGCCAGCAGCTACCGAGCGGTAAGCACAGATACGCAGTATTTT | CASSYRAVSTDTQYF
TRBJ1-3 | . | . | TRBV5-1 | TGCGCCAGCAGCGAAAACAGAGGAAACACCATATATTTT | CASSENRGNTIYF
TRBJ1-2 | . | . | TRBV18 | TGTGCCAGCTCACAAATTTTACAGGGAGATGGCTACACCTTC | CASSQILQGDGYTF
TRBJ2-7 | . | TRBD2 | TRBV4-2 | TGTGCCAGCAGCCAAGAATCTAGCGGCCGGTACGAGCAGTACTTC | CASSQESSGRYEQYF
TRBJ1-4 | . | TRBD1 | TRBV6-5 | TGTGCCAGCAGTTTCGGGGACAGGGTAGGGGAAAAACTGTTTTTT | CASSFGDRVGEKLFF